This is a list of T cell receptor beta chains from one sample in a study of response to subunit inactivated influenza vaccine. One entry per CDR3 protein, called by TCRdb with MiXCR from the RT-PCR reads. This sample yields roughly 500,000 distinct CDR3 sequences, of which under 25% are seen a single time; approximately 3% belongs to the top ten. In addition, the sample was reused for a study of T cells expressing NK-cell markers.

Sequenced material: CD4+ T cells sorted from PBMCs, taken 11 to 12 days after vaccination. All receptors derive from a man in his forties or fifties who received an inactivated influenza vaccine. CDR3s include the opening cysteine and the closing phenylalanine or tryptophan. A D gene is named only where the DNA matches it firmly. The size field is filled for only some rows; it gives once, few, many or a size class.

CDR3	DNA	size	V	J	D
CASSLDPSFNYGYTF	TGCGCCAGCAGCTTGGATCCCAGCTTTAACTATGGCTACACCTTC	.	TRBV5-1	TRBJ1-2	.
CASHIGQPGSYNEQFF	TGTGCCAGCCATATCGGTCAGCCGGGATCCTACAATGAGCAGTTCTTC	.	TRBV6-2/TRBV6-3	TRBJ2-1	.
CASSLVPGLAGALRPKNIQYF	TGTGCCAGCAGCTTAGTCCCTGGACTAGCGGGGGCCCTTAGGCCCAAAAACATTCAGTACTTC	.	TRBV11-2	TRBJ2-4	TRBD2
CASSSDGSSYNSPLHF	TGCGCCAGCAGCTCCGACGGGAGCTCCTATAATTCACCCCTCCACTTT	many	TRBV5-1	TRBJ1-6	.
CASSLVQGRDSPLHF	TGCGCCAGCAGCTTGGTTCAGGGGAGGGATTCACCCCTCCACTTT	.	TRBV5-1	TRBJ1-6	.
CSASETSLTDTQYF	TGCAGTGCTAGCGAGACTAGCCTCACAGATACGCAGTATTTT	few	TRBV20-1	TRBJ2-3	TRBD2
CASSQVVSGELFF	TGTGCCAGCAGCCAAGTTGTGTCCGGGGAGCTGTTTTTT	few	TRBV3-1	TRBJ2-2	.
CASSLGVRTDTQYF	TGTGCCAGCAGCTTGGGAGTCCGGACAGATACGCAGTATTTT	.	TRBV7-8	TRBJ2-3	.
CASSGGQPGDTEAFF	TGTGCCAGCAGCGGGGGACAACCGGGTGACACTGAAGCTTTCTTT	few	TRBV9	TRBJ1-1	.
CASSLLRGAQETQYF	TGTGCCAGCAGCTTACTGCGGGGGGCCCAAGAGACCCAGTACTTC	few	TRBV7-2	TRBJ2-5	TRBD2
CASSLSSGGSGELFF	TGTGCCAGCAGCCTTTCGTCAGGGGGGAGCGGGGAGCTGTTTTTT	.	TRBV3-1	TRBJ2-2	.
CASSQGLTGYHEQYF	TGTGCCAGCAGCCAAGGTCTCACAGGGTACCACGAGCAGTACTTC	few	TRBV4-2	TRBJ2-7	.
CATSWGGRAINEQFF	TGTGCCACCAGCTGGGGCGGGAGGGCCATCAATGAGCAGTTCTTC	.	TRBV15	TRBJ2-1	TRBD2
CASSRTGFLYNEQFF	TGTGCCTCCTCCCGGACCGGCTTCTTATACAATGAGCAGTTCTTC	many	TRBV6-2/TRBV6-3	TRBJ2-1	.
CSAKQIQETQYF	TGCAGTGCTAAACAGATTCAAGAGACCCAGTACTTC	many	TRBV20-1	TRBJ2-5	.
CSASGPASEQYF	TGCAGTGCTTCGGGACCCGCGTCCGAGCAGTACTTC	.	TRBV20-1	TRBJ2-7	.
CASSVGDFAGDTQYF	TGTGCCAGCAGCGTTGGGGACTTCGCCGGGGATACGCAGTATTTT	few	TRBV9	TRBJ2-3	.
CASSLDWSQGYQPQHF	TGTGCCAGCAGCTTAGATTGGTCACAGGGGTATCAGCCCCAGCATTTT	few	TRBV7-2	TRBJ1-5	TRBD1
CATSTGQGYEQYF	TGTGCCACCAGTACGGGACAGGGCTACGAGCAGTACTTC	many	TRBV15	TRBJ2-7	TRBD1
CSARAIPGTSGRAHTGELFF	TGCAGTGCTAGAGCTATACCCGGGACTAGCGGGAGGGCTCACACCGGGGAGCTGTTTTTT	few	TRBV20-1	TRBJ2-2	TRBD2
CASSSELWTGNTEAFF	TGTGCCAGCAGCTCGGAGTTGTGGACAGGGAATACTGAAGCTTTCTTT	.	TRBV7-2	TRBJ1-1	TRBD1
CSARDRDGTDTQYF	TGCAGTGCTAGAGATAGGGACGGGACAGATACGCAGTATTTT	few	TRBV20-1	TRBJ2-3	.
CASSARTGGNEQFF	TGTGCCAGCAGCGCCAGGACAGGGGGAAATGAGCAGTTCTTC	.	TRBV7-3	TRBJ2-1	TRBD1
CATSRDRGGVYEQYF	TGTGCCACCAGCAGAGATCGGGGGGGCGTCTACGAGCAGTACTTC	.	TRBV15	TRBJ2-7	TRBD2
CASSFTGRYAGELFF	TGTGCCAGCAGTTTCACCGGGCGCTATGCCGGGGAGCTGTTTTTT	.	TRBV27	TRBJ2-2	.
CASSYELMKQRSYEQYF	TGTGCCAGCAGTTACGAACTAATGAAGCAGCGCTCCTACGAGCAGTACTTC	.	TRBV6-2/TRBV6-3	TRBJ2-7	.
CSAQDYSNYGYTF	TGCAGTGCGCAGGACTACTCGAACTATGGCTACACCTTC	many	TRBV20-1	TRBJ1-2	.
CSVVQGDSNQPQHF	TGCAGCGTTGTACAGGGAGATAGCAATCAGCCCCAGCATTTT	few	TRBV29-1	TRBJ1-5	.
CASSLGGRLAGGNEQFF	TGTGCCAGCAGCTTAGGGGGGAGACTAGCGGGAGGCAATGAGCAGTTCTTC	.	TRBV11-2	TRBJ2-1	TRBD2
CAIAREMNTEAFF	TGTGCCATCGCCCGGGAGATGAACACTGAAGCTTTCTTT	.	TRBV10-3	TRBJ1-1	.
CASSQVAGGPYNEQFF	TGCGCCAGCAGCCAAGTAGCGGGGGGGCCATACAATGAGCAGTTCTTC	many	TRBV4-3	TRBJ2-1	TRBD2
CSVDGLAGSFGEQYF	TGCAGCGTTGACGGACTAGCGGGGAGTTTCGGGGAGCAGTACTTC	few	TRBV29-1	TRBJ2-7	TRBD2
CASSPPGSYHYEQYF	TGTGCCAGTAGCCCCCCTGGGAGTTACCACTACGAGCAGTACTTC	.	TRBV19	TRBJ2-7	.
CAISEKAGGSPDTQYF	TGTGCCATCAGTGAGAAGGCGGGGGGATCTCCAGATACGCAGTATTTT	.	TRBV10-3	TRBJ2-3	TRBD2
CASSLAGVGTNTGELFF	TGTGCCAGCAGCTTAGCAGGGGTCGGTACGAACACCGGGGAGCTGTTTTTT	few	TRBV7-2	TRBJ2-2	.
CSGTGEHHEQYF	TGCAGCGGGACCGGAGAGCACCACGAGCAGTACTTC	few	TRBV29-1	TRBJ2-7	.
CSAPRLARSPYF	TGCAGTGCTCCCCGACTAGCGCGATCTCCGTACTTC	few	TRBV20-1	TRBJ2-5	TRBD2
CASKPPGTEDTGELFF	TGTGCCAGCAAACCACCGGGGACAGAGGACACCGGGGAGCTGTTTTTT	.	TRBV12-3/TRBV12-4	TRBJ2-2	TRBD1
CASSFSGTGIQPQHF	TGTGCCAGCAGCTTTTCTGGAACGGGGATCCAGCCCCAGCATTTT	.	TRBV28	TRBJ1-5	.
CASRLTAKDTQYF	TGTGCCAGCCGCTTGACGGCTAAAGATACGCAGTATTTT	.	TRBV7-2	TRBJ2-3	.
CASSQEGQPNEKLFF	TGCGCCAGCAGCCAAGAGGGACAGCCTAATGAAAAACTGTTTTTT	.	TRBV4-3	TRBJ1-4	TRBD1
CSASGLYEQYF	TGCAGCGCCTCGGGCTTATACGAGCAGTACTTC	few	TRBV20-1	TRBJ2-7	.
CASSPRLAGVYEQYF	TGCGCCAGCAGCCCCCGGTTAGCGGGAGTATACGAGCAGTACTTC	many	TRBV5-1	TRBJ2-7	TRBD2
CAWRINRPEAFF	TGTGCCTGGAGGATTAATAGACCTGAAGCTTTCTTT	.	TRBV30	TRBJ1-1	.